The 6 T cell receptor beta chains listed next were all sequenced from one sample in a study of T-cell memory formation after mild COVID-19. TCRdb analysed the 5' RACE reads with MiXCR anew, one entry per CDR3 protein. The repertoire includes about 340,000 distinct CDR3 sequences, more than 20% of them detected once, and roughly a fifth sits in the top ten. The sample consisted of PBMCs or a T cell subset sorted from them (not recorded which). The source is a man in his late teens or twenties who had mild COVID-19 (a few samples of this study predate the infection). Cell type and time point are not known.

This clonotype was counted a single time. This chain links TRBV12-3 or TRBV12-4 with TRBJ2-5, with 9 bases identical to TRBD2. The CDR3 length is 16 residues. Losses at the gene ends were 3 bases for V and 2 bases for J; bases not matched to a gene: 7. CDR3 in DNA: TGTGCCAGCAGTTTCCTGCGGGGGGGTGTGCAAGAGACCCAGTACTTC. Translated, it gives CASSFLRGGVQETQYF.

This clonotype appeared many times. This sequence joins TRBV20-1 and TRBJ1-2, with 12 positions matching TRBD1. Germline V gene sequence: CDR1 DFQATT, CDR2 SNEGSKA (reference sequence). With 6 bases clipped from V and 7 bases from J, the junction kept 6 bases outside the gene matches. This CDR3 is 13 amino acids long. CDR3 protein: CSAPGQGAFGYTF. As DNA, the CDR3 is TGCAGTGCCCCGGGACAGGGGGCATTTGGCTACACCTTC.

The chain recombines TRBV20-1 with TRBJ2-5; D is unresolved. The CDR3 loop spans 12 amino acids. Trimming shortened V by 4 bases and J by 3 bases, and 9 bases separated the two germline ends. Germline assignment: CDR1 DFQATT and CDR2 SNEGSKA (reference sequence). The CDR3 nucleotides are TGCAGTGCTATGAATGGGGAAGAGACCCAGTACTTC. Its protein product is CSAMNGEETQYF.

This clonotype was seen repeatedly, ten times or more. The chain has TRBV5-1 and TRBJ2-3, with TRBD2 identical over 7 bases. V gave up 0 bases and J gave up 0 bases; unmatched junction bases: 7. Germline CDR1 reads SGHRS; CDR2 reads YFSETQ. The CDR3 covers 17 residues. Written as DNA, the CDR3 is TGCGCCAGCAGCTTGGGGATCGTTAGCGGGAGCACAGATACGCAGTATTTT. Its translation: CASSLGIVSGSTDTQYF.

This clonotype was recorded many times. V is TRBV7-2 and J is TRBJ2-5; 9 bases line up with TRBD1. After removal of 5 bases from V and 5 bases from J, the junction contained 9 bases not matched to a gene. The germline V gene has CDR1 SGHTA and CDR2 FQGNSA. The CDR3 runs 15 residues. The CDR3 DNA reads TGTGCCAGCAGCACCAACAGGGGGCCGGAGGAGACCCAGTACTTC. This encodes CASSTNRGPEETQYF.

This clonotype was found once. The V and J genes are TRBV6-6 and TRBJ2-2; D ambiguous. CDR1 MNHNY and CDR2 SVGAGI come from the germline V gene (reference sequence). The length of the CDR3 is 13 residues. The germline V and J ends were trimmed by 6 bases and 0 bases, with 5 bases remaining between them. CDR3 region: CASSWANTGELFF. The CDR3 DNA follows: TGTGCCAGCAGCTGGGCGAACACCGGGGAGCTGTTTTTT.